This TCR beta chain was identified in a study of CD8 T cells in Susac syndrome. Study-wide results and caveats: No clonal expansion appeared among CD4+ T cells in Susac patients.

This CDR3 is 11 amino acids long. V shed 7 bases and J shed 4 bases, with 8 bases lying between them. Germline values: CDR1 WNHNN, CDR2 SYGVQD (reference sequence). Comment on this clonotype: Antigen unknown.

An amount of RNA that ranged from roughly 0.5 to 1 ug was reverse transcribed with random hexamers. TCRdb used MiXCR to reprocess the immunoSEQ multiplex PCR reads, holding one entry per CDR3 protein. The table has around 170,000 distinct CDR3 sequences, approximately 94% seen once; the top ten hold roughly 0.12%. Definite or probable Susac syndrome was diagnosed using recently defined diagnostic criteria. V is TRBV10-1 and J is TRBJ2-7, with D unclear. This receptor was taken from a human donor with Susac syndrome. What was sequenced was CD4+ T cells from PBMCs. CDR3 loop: CASTPVYEQYF. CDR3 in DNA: TGCGCCAGCACCCCAGTTTACGAGCAGTACTTC.